These 30 T cell receptor beta chains originate from one sample sequenced in a study of shared clonotypes between healthy human individuals. The method was immunoSEQ multiplex PCR; TCRdb's version includes in-frame clones alone and lacks a portion of them. The sample carries about 2,100,000 clones, roughly 91% recorded once. Positively selected for CCR7, the CD45RO-negative cells used as naive CD8 cells excluded terminally differentiated effector memory CD45RA+ cells. Sequenced: naive CD8+ T cells from PBMCs. These receptors were taken from a man aged 18 to 35 in good health. Some clones in this sample may be carry-over from other donors' samples.

The chain combines TRBV14 with TRBJ1-5, with D possibly being TRBD1 (6 bases). With 4 bases removed from V and 7 bases from J, the gap between germline ends came to 14 bases. CDR1 is SGHDN and CDR2 is FVKESK in the germline V gene. The CDR3 has 14 amino acids. The CDR3 DNA reads TGTGCCAGCAGCCTCAGGGGCGTGGAGCAGCCCCAGCATTTT. It specifies CASSLRGVEQPQHF.

A few counts support this clone. The V call is TRBV19, the J call TRBJ1-5; D possibly corresponds to TRBD1 (5 bases). CDR1 and CDR2 (germline): LNHDA, SQIVND (reference sequence). The CDR3 loop spans 15 amino acids. Trimming removed 3 bases from V and 6 bases from J, with 15 bases in between. CDR3 sequence: CASSIPRERGQPQHF. In nucleotides, the CDR3 is TGTGCCAGTAGTATTCCCAGGGAGAGAGGTCAGCCCCAGCATTTT.

The table lists this clone with a few counts. This chain links TRBV15 with TRBJ1-1, with TRBD1 matching 7 bases. CDR1 is LNHNV, CDR2 YYDKDF, per germline (reference sequence). V dropped 8 bases and J dropped 1; count of bases not matched to a gene: 10. CDR3 length equals 15 residues. The CDR3 loop is CATGPRDSENTEAFF. CDR3 in DNA: TGTGCCACCGGACCCCGGGACAGCGAGAACACTGAAGCTTTCTTT.

The chain is built from TRBV27 and TRBJ2-3; 13 positions match TRBD2. Trimming at V came to 2 bases and at J to 2 bases, leaving 1 base not matched to a gene. The length of the CDR3 is 16 residues. Germline V gives CDR1 MNHEY, CDR2 SMNVEV (reference sequence). The CDR3: CASSLGLAGATDTQYF. CDR3 bases: TGTGCCAGCAGTTTAGGACTAGCGGGGGCCACAGATACGCAGTATTTT.

The chain carries TRBV28 and TRBJ2-6; D is unresolved. Trimming stripped 1 base from V and 0 bases from J, with 7 bases between. The CDR3 has 16 amino acids. CDR1 is MDHEN and CDR2 is SYDVKM in the germline V gene. CDR3 nucleotide sequence: TGTGCCAGCAGTTTATTTGCGAGCTCTGGGGCCAACGTCCTGACTTTC. It codes for CASSLFASSGANVLTF.

The chain has TRBV2 and TRBJ1-2, with D tentatively TRBD1 (5 bases). From germline, CDR1 is SNHLY and CDR2 FYNNEI. V was shortened by 7 bases and J by 8 bases, with 14 bases between the two germline ends. This CDR3 has 12 residues. CDR3 sequence reads: CASMPGGGGYTF. CDR3 DNA sequence: TGTGCCAGCATGCCCGGGGGGGGAGGCTACACCTTC.

The chain employs TRBV4-1 and TRBJ1-2, with a weak D call TRBD1 (6 bases). Trimming left V 1 base short and J 2 bases short, with 14 bases between. Germline V lookup: CDR1 MGHRA, CDR2 YSYEKL. The CDR3 has 16 amino acids. The DNA for the CDR3 is TGCGCCAGCAGCCAAGTACAGGGTGGGGACAACTATGGCTACACCTTC. Translating gives CASSQVQGGDNYGYTF.

The J gene is TRBJ1-1, the V gene TRBV28, with unresolved D. Trimming pared 5 bases from V and 6 bases from J, leaving 16 bases between. This CDR3 is built from 14 residues. Looked up from germline, CDR1 is MDHEN and CDR2 is SYDVKM. The CDR3 region has the DNA TGTGCCAGCAGTCAACGGATCAGGATCCCTGAAGCTTTCTTT. Translation: CASSQRIRIPEAFF.

V usage is TRBV4-3 and J usage is TRBJ1-6; the match to TRBD1 covers 7 bases. Trimming at V came to 1 base and at J to 10 bases, leaving 10 bases not matched to a gene. This CDR3 has 16 residues. Germline V CDR1 and CDR2: LGHNA, YSLEER. CDR3 coding DNA: TGCGCCAGCAGCCAAGGGTTAGGGGGCGTTTGGTCACCCCTCCACTTT. Translating gives CASSQGLGGVWSPLHF.

This rearrangement joins TRBV2 to TRBJ2-7; 10 nucleotides line up with TRBD2. The CDR3 spans 16 residues. CDR1 and CDR2 (germline): SNHLY, FYNNEI. The ends lost 7 bases at V and 2 bases at J; junction bases unmatched: 11. The CDR3: CASTVTSGLGAYEQYF. The CDR3 DNA sequence: TGTGCCAGCACCGTGACTAGCGGGCTTGGTGCCTACGAGCAGTACTTC.

V gene TRBV27 combines with J gene TRBJ2-1, with D maybe TRBD1 (6 bases). The length of the CDR3 is 17 residues. Germline V CDR1 and CDR2: MNHEY, SMNVEV (reference sequence). V was pared by 0 bases and J by 8 bases, with 20 bases between. The CDR3 here is CASSLSIGFTGSDEQFF. The DNA for the CDR3 is TGTGCCAGCAGTTTATCCATAGGGTTCACAGGGAGCGATGAGCAGTTCTTC.

The chain links TRBV6-9 to TRBJ2-6; TRBD1 matches at 7 bases. This CDR3 contains 17 residues. V lost 5 bases and J lost 1; bases outside the gene matches: 8. CDR1 is MNHGY, CDR2 SVAAGI, per germline. CDR3 protein: CASSRQGKISGANVLTF. DNA for the CDR3: TGTGCCAGCAGTCGACAGGGAAAAATATCTGGGGCCAACGTCCTGACTTTC.

In DNA form, the CDR3 reads TGTGCCAGTAGTATCCCTCCCCGAGGAAAGAACACTGAAGCTTTCTTT. The encoded protein is CASSIPPRGKNTEAFF. V usage is TRBV19 and J usage is TRBJ1-1; no reliable D call. Germline V gene data show CDR1 as LNHDA and CDR2 as SQIVND (reference sequence). This CDR3 has 16 amino acids. The ends were cut back, 3 bases at V and 1 base at J, with 15 bases in the middle. Filled out from reference TRBV19 and TRBJ1-1, the complete variable domain reads DGGITQSPKYLFRKEGQNVTLSCEQNLNHDAMYWYRQDPGQGLRLIYYSQIVNDFQKGDIAEGYSVSREKKESFPLTVTSAQKNPTAFYLCASSIPPRGKNTEAFFGQGTRLTVV.

The chain is built from TRBV7-6 and TRBJ2-5; 8 positions match TRBD2. The CDR3 is made up of 19 amino acids. After removal of 1 base from V and 3 bases from J, the junction contained 16 bases not matched to a gene. Per the germline V gene, CDR1 is SGHVS and CDR2 is FNYEAQ. The CDR3 is CASSLEFRFGTRMKETQYF. The CDR3 DNA follows: TGTGCCAGCAGCTTAGAATTCCGATTTGGGACTAGGATGAAAGAGACCCAGTACTTC.

V gene TRBV27 combines with J gene TRBJ2-1; D is unresolved. V lost 6 bases and J 8 bases, leaving 11 bases between the germline ends. CDR1 is MNHEY, CDR2 SMNVEV, per germline (reference sequence). The CDR3 has 12 amino acids. The CDR3 spells CASRSYPDEQFF. CDR3 in DNA: TGTGCCAGCAGGTCTTATCCCGATGAGCAGTTCTTC.

The CDR3 spells CASSLLGVATIDTQYF. DNA of the CDR3: TGTGCCAGCAGCCTATTAGGGGTGGCGACCATAGATACGCAGTATTTT. This sequence joins TRBV27 and TRBJ2-3; D is possibly TRBD1 (5 bases). This CDR3 has 16 amino acids. From germline, CDR1 is MNHEY and CDR2 SMNVEV (reference sequence). The V and J ends lost 6 bases and 5 bases respectively, with 21 bases between them.

The chain recombines TRBV4-1 with TRBJ2-5; no clear D. The CDR3 has 14 amino acids. CDR1 MGHRA and CDR2 YSYEKL come from the germline V gene. The germline V and J ends were trimmed by 0 bases and 1 base, with 6 bases remaining between them. CDR3 region: CASSQETFQETQYF. CDR3 DNA sequence: TGCGCCAGCAGCCAAGAAACATTCCAAGAGACCCAGTACTTC.

Concerning this clone: The same CDR3 can be traced to other DNA sequences in this sample. The chain is built from TRBV7-9 and TRBJ2-7; no clear D gene. Germline CDR1 reads SEHNR; CDR2 reads FQNEAQ (reference sequence). CDR3 length equals 12 residues. V was cut by 5 bases and J by 2 bases, with 7 bases left in between. CDR3 amino acids: CASSPSAYEQYF. CDR3 DNA: TGTGCCAGCAGCCCATCCGCCTACGAGCAGTACTTC.

V is TRBV7-2 and J is TRBJ2-1; D is possibly TRBD2 (5 bases). This CDR3 region has 15 residues. V lost 10 bases, J lost 4 bases, and 20 bases lay in between. The germline gives CDR1 SGHTA, CDR2 FQGNSA. CDR3 sequence reads: CATLPKRNTYNEQFF. The CDR3 bases are TGTGCCACCCTCCCCAAGCGGAATACTTACAATGAGCAGTTCTTC.

This chain uses TRBV6-5 with TRBJ1-2; tentative D call: TRBD1 (6 bases). The CDR3 loop spans 15 amino acids. The V end lost 4 bases, the J end lost 4 bases, and 16 bases lay between the germline ends. Germline values: CDR1 MNHEY, CDR2 SVGAGI. In nucleotides, the CDR3 is TGTGCCAGCAGTTCCGGACGGGGGCAGGGCTATGGCTACACCTTC. As protein: CASSSGRGQGYGYTF.

V gene TRBV15 combines with J gene TRBJ1-2; D is possibly TRBD1 (6 bases). V was trimmed by 9 bases and J by 5 bases, leaving 19 bases between them. The CDR3 length is 14 residues. The germline V gene has CDR1 LNHNV and CDR2 YYDKDF (reference sequence). The CDR3 sequence: CATADSPDQYGYTF. The CDR3 DNA follows: TGTGCCACGGCGGACAGCCCGGATCAATATGGCTACACCTTC. The whole variable domain, remainder taken from reference TRBV15 and TRBJ1-2, is DAMVIQNPRYQVTQFGKPVTLSCSQTLNHNVMYWYQQKSSQAPKLLFHYYDKDFNNEADTPDNFQSRRPNTSFCFLDIRSPGLGDTAMYLCATADSPDQYGYTFGSGTRLTVV.

J is TRBJ2-5 and V is TRBV19, with 7 bases that match TRBD2. The CDR3 loop spans 15 amino acids. Germline V gives CDR1 LNHDA, CDR2 SQIVND (reference sequence). V was pared by 5 bases and J by 4 bases, with 10 bases of the junction left unmatched. Here the CDR3 reads CASSEVAGFRETQYF. For the CDR3, the DNA is TGTGCCAGTAGTGAGGTAGCGGGTTTTCGAGAGACCCAGTACTTC.

This chain connects TRBV20-1 to TRBJ2-1; D gene unclear. CDR3 length: 11 amino acids. V was shortened by 3 bases and J by 8 bases, with 8 bases between the two germline ends. Germline-derived CDR1 and CDR2 are DFQATT and SNEGSKA (reference sequence). The CDR3 sequence is CSARVGYEQFF. Written as DNA, the CDR3 is TGCAGTGCTAGGGTGGGCTATGAGCAGTTCTTC.

The rearrangement joins TRBV10-3 to TRBJ2-1; D uncertain. This CDR3 spans 11 amino acids. V lost 4 bases and J 8 bases, leaving 6 bases between the germline ends. Germline lookup yields CDR1 ENHRY and CDR2 SYGVKD. In DNA, the CDR3 is TGTGCCATCAGTGTCAGCGATGAGCAGTTCTTC. It is translated as CAISVSDEQFF.

This chain connects TRBV7-9 to TRBJ2-3, with 10 bases that match TRBD2. The CDR3 extends over 18 amino acids. Losses at the gene ends were 2 bases for V and 4 bases for J; bases not matched to a gene: 12. The germline gives CDR1 SEHNR, CDR2 FQNEAQ (reference sequence). CDR3 sequence reads: CASSLPRGWTSGSDTQYF. The CDR3 DNA is TGTGCCAGCAGCTTACCGAGGGGGTGGACTAGCGGTTCAGATACGCAGTATTTT.

The rearrangement joins TRBV4-1 to TRBJ1-1, with a tentative D call TRBD1 (5 bases). The CDR3 length is 16 residues. Per the germline V gene, CDR1 is MGHRA and CDR2 is YSYEKL. V was pared by 1 base and J by 1 base, with 13 bases between. CDR3 nucleotide sequence: TGCGCCAGCAGCCAAGTGTCCGAGACAGAGAACACTGAAGCTTTCTTT. It translates to CASSQVSETENTEAFF.

Only one count was recorded for this clone. V usage is TRBV28 and J usage is TRBJ2-7; D may correspond to TRBD1 or TRBD2 (5 bases each). Trimming pared 5 bases from V and 6 bases from J, leaving 14 bases between. The CDR3 spans 13 residues. Germline assignment: CDR1 MDHEN and CDR2 SYDVKM. The DNA of the CDR3 is TGTGCCAGCAGTCCAGGGACCGGAGGCGAGCAGTACTTC. Translation gives CASSPGTGGEQYF.

The rearrangement joins TRBV28 to TRBJ2-7; D is undetermined. CDR3 length equals 15 residues. Per the germline V gene, CDR1 is MDHEN and CDR2 is SYDVKM. V lost 3 bases and J lost 4, with 16 bases in between. CDR3 DNA sequence: TGTGCCAGCAGTTTTTTAGACGTTTTTGTTTACGAGCAGTACTTC. This gives the protein CASSFLDVFVYEQYF.

The V gene is TRBV27, the J gene TRBJ1-1, with a possible D match to TRBD1 (6 bases). In germline, CDR1 is MNHEY, CDR2 SMNVEV (reference sequence). V was cut by 5 bases and J by 4 bases, with 11 bases left in between. This CDR3 has 13 amino acids. This chain's CDR3 is CASSLQGFTEAFF. The CDR3, as DNA: TGTGCCAGCAGTCTTCAGGGGTTCACTGAAGCTTTCTTT.

The chain recombines TRBV28 with TRBJ2-7; 12 bases map to TRBD2. The germline CDR1 and CDR2 sequences are MDHEN and SYDVKM. The V segment lost 2 bases and the J segment 3 bases; nucleotides outside the gene matches: 5. The CDR3 is made up of 16 amino acids. CDR3 amino acids: CASSLLLTSGSYEQYF. CDR3 coding DNA: TGTGCCAGCAGTTTACTCTTGACTAGCGGGAGCTACGAGCAGTACTTC.